A single sample is the source of the 19 T cell receptor beta chains below, sequenced in a study of T cell clonality in common variable immunodeficiency. The data were produced by immunoSEQ multiplex PCR, yet TCRdb's version contains in-frame clones alone and is incomplete. The counts give more than 55,000 clones, none of them seen only once; over 1.5% is held by the top ten. Sequencing input: peripheral blood mononuclear cells. Receptors originate from a person aged 18 to 69 in good health.

Many counts were recorded for this clone. The read terminates 3 residues ahead of where the CDR3 ends, so the germline J gene completes it. The J gene is TRBJ1-3, the V gene TRBV13, with 8 nucleotides matching TRBD1. This CDR3 spans 17 amino acids. The germline V gene encodes CDR1 PRHDT and CDR2 FYEKMQ (reference sequence). The junction had 12 bases not matched to a gene; V was cut back by 5 bases and J by 3 bases. CDR3 DNA, as far as it was read: TGTGCCAGCAGCATAACCCCCGGACAGGGACTTGGAAACACC. Translation gives CASSITPGQGLGNT. The complete CDR3 sequence is CASSITPGQGLGNTIYF. The complete variable domain, with remaining parts taken from reference TRBV13 and TRBJ1-3, reads AAGVIQSPRHLIKEKRETATLKCYPIPRHDTVYWYQQGPGQDPQFLISFYEKMQSDKGSIPDRFSAQQFSDYHSELNMSSLELGDSALYFCASSITPGQGLGNTIYFGEGSWLTVV.

This clone showed up many times. Read sequence stops 3 residues before the CDR3 end, and the germline J gene provides the missing end. The chain uses TRBV5-1 and TRBJ2-7; 11 positions agree with TRBD2. V lost 4 bases to trimming and J lost 4 bases; unmatched junction nucleotides: 4. This CDR3 contains 14 residues. Germline assignment: CDR1 SGHRS and CDR2 YFSETQ. The CDR3 spells CASSPLAGDYEQYF. CDR3 bases read: TGCGCCAGCAGCCCACTAGCGGGAGATTACGAG. Based on the CDR3 plus reference TRBV5-1 and TRBJ2-7, the full variable domain is KAGVTQTPRYLIKTRGQQVTLSCSPISGHRSVSWYQQTPGQGLQFLFEYFSETQRNKGNFPGRFSGRQFSNSRSEMNVSTLELGDSALYLCASSPLAGDYEQYFGPGTRLTVT.

This clone was picked up many times. The read falls 3 residues short of the CDR3 end, and the missing part is taken from the germline J gene. The gene calls are TRBV6-1 and TRBJ1-6; 7 bases line up with TRBD1. J lost 7 bases, V lost 3 bases, and 6 bases had no gene match. This CDR3 is built from 15 residues. CDR1 MNHNS and CDR2 SASEGT come from the germline V gene. The part of the CDR3 DNA that was read is TGTGCCAGCAGTGAGCAGCCAGGGGGGAATTCACCC. This gives the protein CASSEQPGGNSP. The entire CDR3 is CASSEQPGGNSPLHF.

This clone came up many times. The CDR3 is cut off 3 residues early in the read; its end comes from the germline J gene. The J gene is TRBJ2-5, the V gene TRBV5-4, with D maybe TRBD2 (5 bases). V dropped 9 bases and J dropped 1 base, with 13 bases sitting between them. The CDR3 loop spans 13 amino acids. Looked up from germline, CDR1 is SGHNT and CDR2 is YYREEE (reference sequence). The CDR3 DNA, read in part, is TGTGCCACCCGTTACGAGGGCCAAGAGACC. Translated: CATRYEGQET. The full CDR3 protein is CATRYEGQETQYF.

This clone was detected many times. The observed sequence ends 3 residues before the CDR3 terminus, with the missing tail filled in from the germline J gene. The rearrangement joins TRBV28 to TRBJ2-2; no clear D gene. The CDR3 totals 15 residues. Per germline, CDR1 MDHEN and CDR2 SYDVKM. V was pared by 2 bases and J by 4 bases, with 11 bases between. Here the CDR3 reads CASSLRIAVTGELFF. The part of the CDR3 DNA that was read is TGTGCCAGCAGTTTAAGGATTGCGGTCACCGGGGAG.

This clone was seen many times. The CDR3 is cut off 3 residues early in the read; its end comes from the germline J gene. J is TRBJ2-1 and V is TRBV18; 10 bases align to TRBD1. Germline values: CDR1 KGHSH, CDR2 LQKENI. The CDR3 has 15 residues. V dropped 6 bases and J dropped 5; count of bases not matched to a gene: 7. The CDR3 loop reads CASSPGQGTNNEQFF. Partial CDR3 DNA: TGTGCCAGCTCGCCGGGACAGGGGACGAACAATGAG.

This clone was found many times. The missing CDR3 end, 3 residues past where the read stops, is filled in from the germline J gene. This rearrangement joins TRBV19 to TRBJ1-1; possible D gene TRBD1, 6 bases. Germline V gene lookup returns CDR1 LNHDA and CDR2 SQIVND (reference sequence). This CDR3 is 16 amino acids long. Trimming pared 3 bases from V and 5 bases from J, leaving 19 bases between. This CDR3 reads CASSMGNRAGKTEAFF. The CDR3 bases that were read are TGTGCCAGTAGTATGGGAAACAGGGCAGGAAAGACTGAA.

This clone has ten or more counts. The DNA ends 3 residues before the CDR3 does, and the rest of the CDR3 is filled in from the germline J gene. This sequence joins TRBV5-1 and TRBJ2-7; no clear D gene. This CDR3 region has 14 residues. The V end lost 1 base, the J end lost 5 bases, and 13 bases lay between the germline ends. In germline, CDR1 is SGHRS, CDR2 YFSETQ. The sequenced CDR3 bases are TGCGCCAGCAGCTTGTCATCCCCAGGCGACGAG. This gives the protein CASSLSSPGDE. The full CDR3 sequence reads CASSLSSPGDEQYF.

This clone was seen ten or more times. The read falls 3 residues short of the CDR3 end, and the missing part is taken from the germline J gene. V is TRBV18 and J is TRBJ1-2; no clear D. The CDR3 extends over 13 amino acids. Trimming stripped 1 base from V and 6 bases from J, with 9 bases between. Germline assignment: CDR1 KGHSH and CDR2 LQKENI. The covered CDR3 bases are TGTGCCAGCTCACCACTCTCAGAGAATGGC. Amino acid sequence: CASSPLSENG. The entire CDR3 sequence reads CASSPLSENGYTF.

In this sample, this clone turned up many times. The read ends 3 residues before the CDR3 terminus; that terminus is restored from the germline J gene. The chain carries TRBV5-1 and TRBJ1-4; D possibly corresponds to TRBD1 (5 bases). V was cut by 4 bases and J by 0 bases, with 10 bases left in between. This CDR3 spans 15 amino acids. Germline CDR1 is SGHRS and CDR2 is YFSETQ. The CDR3 DNA, read in part, is TGCGCCAGCAGCGCGCAGGGTGCAACTAATGAAAAA. Amino acid sequence: CASSAQGATNEK. The whole CDR3 sequence is CASSAQGATNEKLFF.

This clone showed up many times. The read gets to within 3 residues of the CDR3 end, and the germline J gene fills in the rest. The rearrangement links TRBV30 to TRBJ2-4; 9 nucleotides align to TRBD1. The J segment lost 8 bases and the V segment lost 2 bases, leaving 7 bases of the junction unmatched. Germline assignment: CDR1 GTSNPN and CDR2 SVGIG (reference sequence). The CDR3 runs 14 residues. Here the CDR3 reads CAWSSGQGFDIQYF. The CDR3 DNA, read in part, is TGTGCCTGGAGTTCGGGACAGGGTTTTGACATT.

Note on this clone: From the germline J gene comes the end of the CDR3, since the read stops 3 residues before it. The J gene is TRBJ1-5, the V gene TRBV11-3; a possible D gene is TRBD1 (5 bases). V was trimmed by 6 bases and J by 7 bases, leaving 19 bases between them. The CDR3 is 15 amino acids. The V gene's germline CDR1 is SGHNT and CDR2 YENEEA. The CDR3 sequence is CASRQFSGLKQPQHF. The CDR3 DNA, read in part, is TGTGCCAGCAGACAATTTTCAGGGCTCAAGCAGCCC.

The table lists this clone with many counts. Coverage ceases 3 residues before the CDR3 finishes, and the germline J gene fills in the end. The chain employs TRBV7-8 and TRBJ2-1; D is uncertain. CDR3 length: 13 residues. CDR1 is SGHVS, CDR2 FQNEAQ, per germline. V dropped 5 bases and J dropped 1 base, with 6 bases sitting between them. The CDR3 sequence is CASSPQSYNEQFF. The part of the CDR3 DNA that was read is TGTGCCAGCAGCCCCCAATCCTACAATGAG.

This clone was seen ten or more times. The sequence runs out 3 residues before the end of the CDR3; the remainder is reconstructed from the germline J gene. V usage is TRBV2 and J usage is TRBJ2-7; 8 bases map to TRBD1. Germline V gives CDR1 SNHLY, CDR2 FYNNEI. V shed 2 bases and J 4 bases; nucleotides not matched to a gene: 7. The CDR3 contains 15 residues. The sequenced part of the CDR3 DNA is TGTGCCAGCAGTGAACGGGGACAGGCCTCTTACGAG. As protein: CASSERGQASYE. The entire CDR3 is CASSERGQASYEQYF.

As for this clone: The read terminates 3 residues before the CDR3 end, so the remaining end is supplied by the germline J gene. The rearrangement joins TRBV7-2 to TRBJ2-3, with D tentatively TRBD1 (6 bases). The CDR3 sequence is 14 residues long. Germline CDR1 and CDR2: SGHTA and FQGNSA. Trimming cost V 3 bases and J 4 bases, with 11 bases left between them. CDR3 bases read: TGTGCCAGCAGCTTTAGGCAGGGGCCAGATACG. This codes for CASSFRQGPDT. The full CDR3 protein is CASSFRQGPDTQYF.

Concerning this clone itself: From the germline J gene comes the end of the CDR3, since the read stops 3 residues before it. Other DNA variants within this sample encode the same CDR3. The V call is TRBV11-2, the J call TRBJ2-7; D is perhaps TRBD2 (6 bases). CDR1 and CDR2 (germline): SGHAT, FQNNGV. This CDR3 contains 13 residues. V lost 4 bases and J 3 bases, leaving 10 bases between the germline ends. CDR3 protein: CASSSGLDYEQYF. The covered CDR3 bases are TGTGCCAGCAGCTCGGGACTGGACTACGAG. Full variable domain (remainder filled in from reference TRBV11-2 and TRBJ2-7): EAGVAQSPRYKIIEKRQSVAFWCNPISGHATLYWYQQILGQGPKLLIQFQNNGVVDDSQLPKDRFSAERLKGVDSTLKIQPAKLEDSAVYLCASSSGLDYEQYFGPGTRLTVT.

This clone was seen repeatedly, ten times or more. The read gets to within 3 residues of the CDR3 end, and the germline J gene fills in the rest. The gene calls are TRBV7-2 and TRBJ2-5, with 9 bases matching TRBD1. The CDR3 sequence is 15 residues long. V was pared by 4 bases and J by 5 bases, with 8 bases of the junction left unmatched. From germline, CDR1 is SGHTA and CDR2 FQGNSA. The CDR3 region is CASSSTGGLWETQYF. The CDR3 bases that were read are TGTGCCAGCAGCTCTACAGGGGGCCTTTGGGAGACC. Complete variable domain (other parts from reference TRBV7-2 and TRBJ2-5): GAGVSQSPSNKVTEKGKDVELRCDPISGHTALYWYRQSLGQGLEFLIYFQGNSAPDKSGLPSDRFSAERTGGSVSTLTIQRTQQEDSAVYLCASSSTGGLWETQYFGPGTRLLVL.

The table lists this clone with many counts. The read ends 3 residues before the CDR3 terminus; that terminus is restored from the germline J gene. V is TRBV20-1 and J is TRBJ2-1, with 11 bases aligning to TRBD2. The CDR3 length is 14 residues. With 6 bases clipped from V and 4 bases from J, the junction kept 5 bases outside the gene matches. Germline CDR1 reads DFQATT; CDR2 reads SNEGSKA (reference sequence). The part of the CDR3 DNA that was read is TGCAGTGCCCCCGGGACTAGCGGATACAATGAG. It translates to CSAPGTSGYNE. The full CDR3 is CSAPGTSGYNEQFF.

This clone was recorded many times. The germline gene is not matched at one end of the junction; a read error may be the cause. The CDR3 end falls 3 residues outside the read, so it is completed with the germline J gene. This chain links TRBV7-9 with TRBJ1-5, with a weak D call TRBD1 (5 bases). The germline V gene has CDR1 SEHNR and CDR2 FQNEAQ (reference sequence). The CDR3 totals 14 residues. The CDR3 here is CASSLAGSNQPQHF. Partial CDR3 DNA: TGTGCCAGCAGCCTAGCAGGGAGCAATCAGCCC.